Given below is one T cell receptor (beta chain) in context. The antigen is not known. The entry originates in a study of regulatory T cells in long-lasting Graves disease. Study at large: Those with persistent Graves' disease had received antithyroid drugs for over 5 years with positive TSH receptor antibodies.

J gave up 6 bases and V 7 bases, and 13 bases lay outside the gene matches. Germline CDR1 and CDR2: SGHTA and FQGNSA. The CDR3 loop spans 17 amino acids. Study results and caveats: Favoring TRBV28, TRBJ1-2 and TRBJ2-5 was a feature seen in persistent disease.

Libraries of TCR beta came from iRepertoire HTBI primers plus Arm-PCR of CDR3 regions. Each CDR3 protein gets one entry after TCRdb re-called the multiplex PCR reads with MiXCR. The sample lists 300,000 to 400,000 distinct CDR3 sequences, roughly 21% occurring once. Time point indicated: persistent/refractory GD, antithyroid drugs over 5 years with positive TRAb. Following extraction of RNA from PBMCs, that RNA was used to make the TCR library. The authors diagnosed Graves' disease using American Thyroid Association guidelines. Patients hailed from an endocrinology department in Xi'an, China. This sequence joins TRBV7-2 and TRBJ1-4; TRBD1 matches 11 bases. The sequence was obtained from a female donor with Graves disease. The source was peripheral blood mononuclear cells (PBMCs), collected when the disease was refractory, from a patient treated with antithyroid drugs. The CDR3 here is CASNRTRRDRGDEKLFF. The CDR3 region has the DNA TGTGCCAGCAACCGAACCCGGCGGGACAGGGGGGATGAAAAACTGTTTTTT.